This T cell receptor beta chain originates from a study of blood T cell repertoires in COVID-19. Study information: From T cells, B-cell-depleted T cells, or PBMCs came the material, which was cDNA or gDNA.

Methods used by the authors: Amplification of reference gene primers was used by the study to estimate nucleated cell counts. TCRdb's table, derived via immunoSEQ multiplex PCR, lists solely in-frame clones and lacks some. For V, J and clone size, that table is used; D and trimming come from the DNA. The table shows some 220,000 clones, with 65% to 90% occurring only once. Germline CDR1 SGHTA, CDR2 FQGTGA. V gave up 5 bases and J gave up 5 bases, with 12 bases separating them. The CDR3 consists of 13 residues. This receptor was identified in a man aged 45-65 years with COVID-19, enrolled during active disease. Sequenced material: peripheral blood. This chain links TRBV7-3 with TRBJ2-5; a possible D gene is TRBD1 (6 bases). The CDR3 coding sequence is TGTGCCAGCAGCCTACAGGGAAGGGAGACCCAGTACTTC. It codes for CASSLQGRETQYF.